The 8 T cell receptor beta chains given below trace back to one sample, sequenced in a study of blood T cell repertoires in COVID-19. Produced via immunoSEQ multiplex PCR; TCRdb's table is partial and in-frame only. The data show about 250,000 clones, 87% seen once. Input material: peripheral blood. These receptors originate from a man younger than 35 with active or convalescent COVID-19.

V gene TRBV5-4 combines with J gene TRBJ2-1; D gene ambiguous. This CDR3 has 16 residues. V was trimmed by 2 bases and J by 5 bases, leaving 17 bases between them. The germline V gene encodes CDR1 SGHNT and CDR2 YYREEE (reference sequence). The CDR3 sequence is CASSFRLSSSNNEQFF. The CDR3 region has the DNA TGTGCCAGCAGCTTCAGGTTGTCAAGTTCTAACAATGAGCAGTTCTTC. Filled out from reference TRBV5-4 and TRBJ2-1, the complete variable domain reads ETGVTQSPTHLIKTRGQQVTLRCSSQSGHNTVSWYQQALGQGPQFIFQYYREEENGRGNFPPRFSGLQFPNYSSELNVNALELDDSALYLCASSFRLSSSNNEQFFGPGTRLTVL.

V is TRBV2 and J is TRBJ2-7; 9 positions match TRBD2. V lost 3 bases to trimming and J lost 2 bases; unmatched junction nucleotides: 5. This CDR3 has 15 residues. The germline gives CDR1 SNHLY, CDR2 FYNNEI. The CDR3 region has the DNA TGTGCCAGCAGTGAGGAGACTAGCGGACCCTACGAGCAGTACTTC. Translation gives CASSEETSGPYEQYF. The full variable domain, with the rest looked up from reference TRBV2 and TRBJ2-7, is EPEVTQTPSHQVTQMGQEVILRCVPISNHLYFYWYRQILGQKVEFLVSFYNNEISEKSEIFDDQFSVERPDGSNFTLKIRSTKLEDSAMYFCASSEETSGPYEQYFGPGTRLTVT.

This chain joins TRBV7-2 and TRBJ2-7, with a tentative D call TRBD2 (6 bases). This CDR3 region has 14 residues. Germline-derived CDR1 and CDR2 are SGHTA and FQGNSA. Trimming left V 1 base short and J 2 bases short, with 9 bases between. CDR3 bases: TGTGCCAGCAGCTTAGGGACGGGGGCCTACGAGCAGTACTTC. The encoded protein is CASSLGTGAYEQYF.

The V gene is TRBV30, the J gene TRBJ2-3; D is perhaps TRBD1 (6 bases). This CDR3 region has 15 residues. Germline V CDR1 and CDR2: GTSNPN, SVGIG (reference sequence). V was pared by 3 bases and J by 4 bases, with 17 bases between. The CDR3 nucleotides are TGTGCCTGGAGCCTCAGGGGCGATGTTTCAGATACGCAGTATTTT. Its translation: CAWSLRGDVSDTQYF.

This chain uses TRBV11-2 with TRBJ2-1; 7 positions agree with TRBD1. The CDR3 consists of 15 residues. Germline V gene data show CDR1 as SGHAT and CDR2 as FQNNGV. With 4 bases clipped from V and 4 bases from J, the junction kept 7 bases outside the gene matches. The CDR3 nucleotides read TGTGCCAGCAGCTCGGACAGGAAAATATACAATGAGCAGTTCTTC. Translated: CASSSDRKIYNEQFF.

The rearrangement links TRBV5-5 to TRBJ1-1; unclear D gene. Germline-derived CDR1 and CDR2 are SGHKS and YYEKEE (reference sequence). The ends were cut back, 4 bases at V and 3 bases at J, with 13 bases in the middle. This CDR3 contains 14 residues. CDR3 in DNA: TGTGCCAGCAGCCGAGCGGAGCTCGACACTGAAGCTTTCTTT. This gives the protein CASSRAELDTEAFF. The whole variable domain, remainder taken from reference TRBV5-5 and TRBJ1-1, is DAGVTQSPTHLIKTRGQQVTLRCSPISGHKSVSWYQQVLGQGPQFIFQYYEKEERGRGNFPDRFSARQFPNYSSELNVNALLLGDSALYLCASSRAELDTEAFFGQGTRLTVV.

V gene TRBV5-8 combines with J gene TRBJ2-7, with 11 bases identical to TRBD2. The ends lost 0 bases at V and 3 bases at J; junction bases unmatched: 2. The CDR3 spans 15 residues. Germline values: CDR1 SGHTS, CDR2 YDEGEE. The CDR3 region has the DNA TGTGCCAGCAGCTTGGAGCTAGCGGGAGGCTACGAGCAGTACTTC. Translated, it gives CASSLELAGGYEQYF.

On this clone: Relative to the germline gene, one junction end is altered; a read error may explain this. This chain links TRBV7-2 with TRBJ2-5, with TRBD2 matching over 12 bases. This CDR3 spans 14 amino acids. The germline V gene encodes CDR1 SGHTA and CDR2 FQGNSA. CDR3 DNA: TGTGCCAGCAGCCCGCGACTAGCGGGAGTTGGATTTCACTTC. It yields the protein CASSPRLAGVGFHF. Full variable domain (missing parts from reference TRBV7-2 and TRBJ2-5): GAGVSQSPSNKVTEKGKDVELRCDPISGHTALYWYRQSLGQGLEFLIYFQGNSAPDKSGLPSDRFSAERTGGSVSTLTIQRTQQEDSAVYLCASSPRLAGVGFHFGPGTRLLVL.